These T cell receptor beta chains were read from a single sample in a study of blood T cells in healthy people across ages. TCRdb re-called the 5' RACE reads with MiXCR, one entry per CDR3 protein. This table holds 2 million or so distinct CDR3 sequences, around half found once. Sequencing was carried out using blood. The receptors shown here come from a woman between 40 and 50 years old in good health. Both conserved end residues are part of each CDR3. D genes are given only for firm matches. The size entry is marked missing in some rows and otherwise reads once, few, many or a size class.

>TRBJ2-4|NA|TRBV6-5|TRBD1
CASSYGTGIGDRHYEQYF
TGTGCCAGCAGTTACGGGACGGGTATTGGGGACAGGCACTATGAGCAGTACTTC
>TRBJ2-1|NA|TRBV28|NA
CAHSAASYEQFF
TGTGCCCATTCGGCAGCCTCCTACGAGCAGTTCTTC
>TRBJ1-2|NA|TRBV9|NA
CASSPIPDGPHPNYGYTF
TGTGCCAGCAGCCCCATCCCGGACGGTCCCCACCCGAACTATGGCTACACCTTC
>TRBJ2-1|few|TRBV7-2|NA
CASSRPPTASYNEQFF
TGTGCCAGCAGCAGACCTCCGACAGCCTCCTACAATGAGCAGTTCTTC
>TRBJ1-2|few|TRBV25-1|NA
CASSDVWAMYPGYTF
TGTGCCAGCAGTGATGTGTGGGCCATGTATCCTGGCTACACCTTC
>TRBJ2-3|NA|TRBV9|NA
CASSVDTSRGTDTQYF
TGTGCCAGCAGCGTAGACACTAGCAGGGGCACAGATACGCAGTATTTT
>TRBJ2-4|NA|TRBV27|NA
CASSPDLRAKNIQYF
TGTGCCAGCAGTCCAGACCTTCGGGCCAAAAACATTCAGTACTTC
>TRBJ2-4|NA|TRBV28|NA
CASINSRTLAKNIQYF
TGTGCCAGCATTAACAGTCGAACTTTAGCCAAAAACATTCAGTACTTC
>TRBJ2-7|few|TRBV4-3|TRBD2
CASSQARGGASYEQYF
TGCGCCAGCAGCCAAGCGCGCGGGGGAGCTTCCTACGAGCAGTACTTC
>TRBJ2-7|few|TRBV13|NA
CASSFPGTHSYEQYF
TGTGCCAGCAGCTTTCCCGGGACCCACTCCTACGAGCAGTACTTC
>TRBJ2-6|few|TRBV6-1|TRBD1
CASSVQGASGANVLTF
TGTGCCAGCAGCGTTCAGGGGGCGTCTGGGGCCAACGTCCTGACTTTC
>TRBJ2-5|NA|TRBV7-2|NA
CASSPGGLLDQETQYF
TGTGCCAGCAGCCCCGGGGGCCTCCTTGATCAAGAGACCCAGTACTTC
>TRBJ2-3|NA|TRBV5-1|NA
CASSLTWGTDTQYF
TGCGCCAGCAGCTTGACATGGGGCACAGATACGCAGTATTTT
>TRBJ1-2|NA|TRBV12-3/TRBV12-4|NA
CASSFAPYGYTF
TGTGCCAGCAGTTTTGCCCCCTATGGCTACACCTTC
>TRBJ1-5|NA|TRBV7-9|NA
CASSVGQHSNQPQHF
TGTGCCAGCAGCGTGGGACAACATAGCAATCAGCCCCAGCATTTT
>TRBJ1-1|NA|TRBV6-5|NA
CASSYSPGEAFF
TGTGCCAGCAGTTACTCCCCGGGCGAAGCTTTCTTT
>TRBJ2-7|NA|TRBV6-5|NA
CASSTATVSSYEQYF
TGTGCCAGCAGTACCGCGACAGTTAGCTCCTACGAGCAGTACTTC
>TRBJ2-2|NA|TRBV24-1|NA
CATSGFQMDTGELFF
TGTGCCACCAGTGGGTTCCAAATGGACACCGGGGAGCTGTTTTTT
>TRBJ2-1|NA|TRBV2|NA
CASISQGAYNEQFF
TGTGCCAGCATAAGCCAAGGCGCCTACAATGAGCAGTTCTTC
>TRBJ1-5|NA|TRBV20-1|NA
CSAMLSSSNQPQHF
TGCAGTGCTATGTTGAGTTCTAGCAATCAGCCCCAGCATTTT
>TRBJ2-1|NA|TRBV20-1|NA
CSARDDGRLEYSRYNEQFF
TGCAGTGCTAGAGATGATGGAAGACTAGAATATTCGCGTTACAATGAGCAGTTCTTC
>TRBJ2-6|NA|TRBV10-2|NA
CASSDQRRSGANVLTF
TGCGCCAGCAGTGATCAACGGCGCTCTGGGGCCAACGTCCTGACTTTC